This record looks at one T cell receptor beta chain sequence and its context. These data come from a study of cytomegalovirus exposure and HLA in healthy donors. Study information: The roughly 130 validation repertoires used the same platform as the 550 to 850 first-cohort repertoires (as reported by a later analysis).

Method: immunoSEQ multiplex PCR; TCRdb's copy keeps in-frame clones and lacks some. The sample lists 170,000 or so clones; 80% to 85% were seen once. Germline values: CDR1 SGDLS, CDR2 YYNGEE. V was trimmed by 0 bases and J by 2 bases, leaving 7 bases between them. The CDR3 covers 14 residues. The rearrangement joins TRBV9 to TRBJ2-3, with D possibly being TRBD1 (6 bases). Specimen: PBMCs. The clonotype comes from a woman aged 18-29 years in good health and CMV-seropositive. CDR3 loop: CASSVGTATDTQYF. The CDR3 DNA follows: TGTGCCAGCAGCGTAGGGACAGCCACAGATACGCAGTATTTT.